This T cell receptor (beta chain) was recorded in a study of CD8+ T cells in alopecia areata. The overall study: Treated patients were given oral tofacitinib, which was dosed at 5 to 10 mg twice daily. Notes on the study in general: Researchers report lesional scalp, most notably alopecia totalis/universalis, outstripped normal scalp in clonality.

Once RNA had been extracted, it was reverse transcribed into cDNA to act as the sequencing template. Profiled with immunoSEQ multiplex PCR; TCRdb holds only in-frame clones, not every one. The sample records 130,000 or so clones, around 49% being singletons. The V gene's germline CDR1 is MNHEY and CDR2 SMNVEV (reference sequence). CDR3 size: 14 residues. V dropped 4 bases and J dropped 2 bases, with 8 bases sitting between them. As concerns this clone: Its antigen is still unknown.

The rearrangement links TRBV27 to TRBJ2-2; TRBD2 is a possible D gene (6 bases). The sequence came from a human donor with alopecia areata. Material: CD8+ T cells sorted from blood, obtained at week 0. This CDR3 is CASSSGTNTGELFF. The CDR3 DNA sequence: TGTGCCAGCAGTTCCGGGACTAACACCGGGGAGCTGTTTTTT.